Included here is one T cell receptor (beta chain) sequence, with context. Its antigen is as yet unknown. One junction end does not reproduce the germline sequence, and a read error may be involved. This record belongs to a study of cytomegalovirus exposure and HLA in healthy donors. Vbeta (60) and Jbeta (13) primers were used in the PCR. As handled by the study authors: An analysis performed later counted roughly 79 million unique TCR beta chains (roughly 10 million of them shared). This table comes from immunoSEQ multiplex PCR, and its TCRdb copy is limited to in-frame clones, with some not included. That table gives V, J and clone size, and the DNA gave D and trimming. Counted here are hundreds of thousands of clones, about three quarters occurring once; the ten biggest clones make up 1.5% to 2%. Germline CDR1 SSHAT, CDR2 FNYEAQ (reference sequence). This CDR3 contains 15 residues. Whole-study results and caveats: HLA alleles were associated with 17,000 or so TCR beta sequences in a later analysis at 0.05 false discovery rate.

Sequenced input: PBMCs. The chain has TRBV7-7 and TRBJ2-5; 9 nucleotides match TRBD2. The receptor comes from a man aged 18 to 30 in good health and CMV-seronegative. The CDR3 nucleotides read TGTGCTAGCAGCTTGGGCGGGAGGGAAGGGGAGACCCAGTACTTC. Translated: CASSLGGREGETQYF.